The 8 T cell receptor beta chains given below trace back to one sample, sequenced in a study of blood T cell repertoires in COVID-19 (TCRdb year 2020). The library relied on the immunoSEQ multiplex PCR assay. TCRdb took this table from immuneACCESS and kept in-frame rearrangements with V and J called. Such tables lack part of the clones; where checked against another copy, unresolved V genes explain under half of the gap, and the rest is unexplained. Present in this sample are 130,000 or so clones, about four fifths of which were seen just once. The ten largest clonotypes hold 12% of the sample. Sample: peripheral blood. These receptors were obtained from an older woman with acute or convalescent COVID-19.

The rearrangement links TRBV27 to TRBJ1-2; 8 bases fit TRBD1. This CDR3 comprises 15 residues. In germline, CDR1 is MNHEY, CDR2 SMNVEV (reference sequence). V gave up 5 bases and J gave up 5 bases; unmatched junction bases: 10. The CDR3 sequence is CASSPLGQGGYGYTF. The DNA of the CDR3 is TGTGCCAGCAGTCCTCTCGGACAGGGTGGGTATGGCTACACCTTC.

The rearrangement joins TRBV5-1 to TRBJ1-2; 9 bases fit TRBD1. This CDR3 is 17 amino acids long. CDR1 and CDR2 (germline): SGHRS, YFSETQ. Trimming removed 0 bases from V and 8 bases from J; junction bases left unmatched: 14. The CDR3, as DNA: TGCGCCAGCAGCTTGGACGGACAGGGGATCTTAATGGGCGGCTACACCTTC. This translates into CASSLDGQGILMGGYTF.

The gene calls are TRBV7-6 and TRBJ2-1; D remains ambiguous. With 1 base removed from V and 6 bases from J, the gap between germline ends came to 13 bases. The CDR3 is 15 residues long. Germline V gene sequence: CDR1 SGHVS, CDR2 FNYEAQ. The CDR3 coding sequence is TGTGCCAGCAGCTTAGGTCCTCAGATTTCCAATGAGCAGTTCTTC. This gives the protein CASSLGPQISNEQFF.

This clone was counted between two and nine times. V usage is TRBV27 and J usage is TRBJ1-5; 8 nucleotides line up with TRBD1. Germline CDR1 MNHEY, CDR2 SMNVEV (reference sequence). V lost 5 bases to trimming and J lost 4 bases; unmatched junction nucleotides: 7. CDR3 length: 15 residues. The CDR3 DNA is TGTGCCAGCAGTCCCCTGGACAGGGCGAATCAGCCCCAGCATTTT. Translating gives CASSPLDRANQPQHF.

V gene TRBV29-1 combines with J gene TRBJ2-6, with a possible D match to TRBD2 (5 bases). The V end lost 0 bases, the J end lost 2 bases, and 14 bases lay between the germline ends. The CDR3 spans 17 residues. The V gene's germline CDR1 is SQVTM and CDR2 ANQGSEA. For the CDR3, the DNA is TGCAGCGTTGAAGATAGGCGGGCCGGCCCTGGGGCCAACGTCCTGACTTTC. Protein sequence: CSVEDRRAGPGANVLTF. The whole variable domain, remainder taken from reference TRBV29-1 and TRBJ2-6, is SAVISQKPSRDICQRGTSLTIQCQVDSQVTMMFWYRQQPGQSLTLIATANQGSEATYESGFVIDKFPISRPNLTFSTLTVSNMSPEDSSIYLCSVEDRRAGPGANVLTFGAGSRLTVL.

This chain connects TRBV6-2 or TRBV6-3 to TRBJ2-2; a weak D match, TRBD1 (5 bases). V was trimmed by 6 bases and J by 0 bases, leaving 11 bases between them. CDR3 length: 15 residues. Germline assignment: CDR1 MNHEY and CDR2 SVGEGT. CDR3 residues: CASSLQVANTGELFF. CDR3 coding DNA: TGTGCCAGCAGCTTACAGGTCGCGAACACCGGGGAGCTGTTTTTT.

This rearrangement joins TRBV6-5 to TRBJ1-6; maybe TRBD1 (5 bases). Germline CDR1 reads MNHEY; CDR2 reads SVGAGI. CDR3 length: 14 amino acids. The V end was cut by 0 bases, the J end by 10 bases, with 10 bases between. CDR3 region: CASSYSDRFSPLHF. In DNA form, the CDR3 reads TGTGCCAGCAGTTACTCCGACAGATTCTCACCCCTCCACTTT.

CDR3 in DNA: TGTGCCACCAGTGAAGCCGGGACAGGAAATGGCGGCTACACCTTC. It specifies CATSEAGTGNGGYTF. The chain joins TRBV24-1 to TRBJ1-2, with 8 bases identical to TRBD1. V shed 4 bases, J shed 8 bases, and the junction held 11 bases outside the gene matches. Germline CDR1 and CDR2: KGHDR and SFDVKD. The CDR3 sequence is 15 residues long.